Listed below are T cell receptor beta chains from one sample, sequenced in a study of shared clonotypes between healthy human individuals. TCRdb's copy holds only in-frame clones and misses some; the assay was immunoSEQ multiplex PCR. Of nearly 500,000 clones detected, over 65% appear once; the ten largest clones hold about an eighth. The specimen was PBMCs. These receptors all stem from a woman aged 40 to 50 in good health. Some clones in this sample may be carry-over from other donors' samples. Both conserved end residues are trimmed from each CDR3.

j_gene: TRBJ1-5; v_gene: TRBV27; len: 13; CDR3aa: ASSLYRYGNQPQH
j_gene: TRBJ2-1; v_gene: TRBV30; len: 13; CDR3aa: AWSVGLAGGAEQF
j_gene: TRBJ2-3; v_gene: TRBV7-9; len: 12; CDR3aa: ASTPLASTDTQY
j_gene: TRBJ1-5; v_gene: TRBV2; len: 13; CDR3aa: ASSDQAGGLQPQH
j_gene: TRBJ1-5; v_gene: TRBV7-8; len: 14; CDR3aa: ASSSRQGASNQPQH
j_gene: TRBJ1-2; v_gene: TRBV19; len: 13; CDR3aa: ASREVGQGAKGYT
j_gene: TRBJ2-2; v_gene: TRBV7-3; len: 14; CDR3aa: ASSLLGQGSTGELF
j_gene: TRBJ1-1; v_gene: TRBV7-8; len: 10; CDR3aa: ASSLAGTEAF
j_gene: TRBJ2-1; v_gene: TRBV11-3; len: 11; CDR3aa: ASSLGTHNEQF
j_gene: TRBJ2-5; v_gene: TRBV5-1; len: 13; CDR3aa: ASSLVVGALETQY
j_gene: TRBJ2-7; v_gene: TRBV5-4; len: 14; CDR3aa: ASSPGTGGRRYEQY